This paragraph reports one TCR beta chain. These data originate in a study of blood T cell repertoires in COVID-19. How the authors handled the data: For nucleated cells, counts were estimated from reference gene primer amplification. The table came from immunoSEQ multiplex PCR; TCRdb's copy has only in-frame clones and leaves some out. That table is the source of V, J and clone size, and D and trimming were worked out from the DNA. The table records approximately 450,000 clones, 85% to 90% of them present only once. In germline, CDR1 is MNHEY, CDR2 SVGAGI. This CDR3 contains 15 residues. Trimming took 5 bases from V and 3 from J; bases not matched to a gene: 8.

The material sequenced was peripheral blood. The clonotype originates from a woman aged 25 to 45 with acute or convalescent COVID-19. The gene calls are TRBV6-5 and TRBJ1-2, with TRBD1 matching 8 bases. CDR3 coding DNA: TGTGCCAGCAGTCCCCGAGGACAGGGAGACTATGGCTACACCTTC. Its protein is CASSPRGQGDYGYTF.